This entry concerns a single TCR beta chain. What it binds is not known. At one boundary the junction diverges from the germline segment, which might be a read error. The sample belongs to a study of blood T cells in healthy people across ages. Germline V gene sequence: CDR1 DFQATT, CDR2 SNEGSKA (reference sequence). This CDR3 is built from 13 residues. Alongside a J-beta primer mix, a sample-barcoded 5' primer served in a second PCR lasting 7 to 11 cycles. TCRdb used MiXCR to reprocess the 5' RACE reads, holding one entry per CDR3 protein. The sample yields about 1.5 million distinct CDR3 sequences, 40% to 45% seen once. Regarding the study as a whole: As age increased, TCR beta diversity per million T cells fell in a roughly linear fashion.

The genes are TRBV20-1 and TRBJ1-5; unclear D gene. The receptor was derived from a young woman in good health. Material: blood. In DNA form, the CDR3 reads TGCAGTGCTACCACAGCGAGCAATCGGCCCCAGCATTTT. Translating gives CSATTASNRPQHF.